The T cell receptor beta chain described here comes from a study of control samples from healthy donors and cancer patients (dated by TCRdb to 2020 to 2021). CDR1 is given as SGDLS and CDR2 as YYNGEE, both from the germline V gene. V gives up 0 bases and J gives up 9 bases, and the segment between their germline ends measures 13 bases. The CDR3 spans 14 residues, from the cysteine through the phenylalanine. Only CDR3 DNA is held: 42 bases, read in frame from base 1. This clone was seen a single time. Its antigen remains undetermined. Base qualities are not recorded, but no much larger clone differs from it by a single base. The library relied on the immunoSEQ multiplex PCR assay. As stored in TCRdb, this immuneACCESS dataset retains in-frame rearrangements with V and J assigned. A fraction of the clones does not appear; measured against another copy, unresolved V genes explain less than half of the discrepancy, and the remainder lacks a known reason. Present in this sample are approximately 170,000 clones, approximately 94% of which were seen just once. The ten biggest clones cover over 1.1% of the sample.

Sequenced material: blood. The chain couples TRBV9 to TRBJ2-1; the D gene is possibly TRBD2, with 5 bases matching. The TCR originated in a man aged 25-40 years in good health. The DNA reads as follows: TGTGCCAGCAGCGTAGAAAGATTTAGCGTTGAGCAGTTCTTC. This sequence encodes CASSVERFSVEQFF. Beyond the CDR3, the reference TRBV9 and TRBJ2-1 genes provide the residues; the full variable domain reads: DSGVTQTPKHLITATGQRVTLRCSPRSGDLSVYWYQQSLDQGLQFLIQYYNGEERAKGNILERFSAQQFPDLHSELNLSSLELGDSALYFCASSVERFSVEQFFGPGTRLTVL.